The rows below give T cell receptor beta chains drawn from one sample of a study of CD4 and CD8 cells across lung adenocarcinoma regions. Using its own MiXCR run on the PCR reads, TCRdb lists one record per CDR3 protein. Of under 25,000 distinct CDR3 sequences listed, around half are singletons. The sample taken for sequencing was CD8+ T cells from the center of a lung tumor. The receptors shown here come from a female donor with lung adenocarcinoma. The CD4 and CD8 labels of this study may be unreliable. Each CDR3 is given with its conserved first and last residue. Fields, in order: D gene, clone size, CDR3 length, V gene, J gene, CDR3 DNA, CDR3 protein. A D gene is named only where the DNA matches it firmly. The size field is filled for only some rows; it gives once, few, many or a size class.

D: .
size: .
length: 14
V: TRBV27
J: TRBJ2-5
DNA: TGTGCGGGGAGTGTGGGCGCAGACCAAGATACGCAGTATTTC
CDR3: CAGSVGADQDTQYF

D: TRBD2
size: .
length: 19
V: TRBV20-1
J: TRBJ2-1
DNA: TGCAGTGCTAGAGATCCGGGACTAGCGGGAGCCCCCCTACTAGGGGAGCAGTTCTTC
CDR3: CSARDPGLAGAPLLGEQFF

D: TRBD2
size: .
length: 16
V: TRBV9
J: TRBJ2-3
DNA: TGTGCCAGCAGCGTAGATAGCGGGAGGGGCACAGATACGCAGTATTTT
CDR3: CASSVDSGRGTDTQYF

D: .
size: .
length: 14
V: TRBV11-3
J: TRBJ2-1
DNA: TGTGCCAGCAGCTCTCGGGACCTTTACAATGAGCAGTTCTTC
CDR3: CASSSRDLYNEQFF

D: .
size: .
length: 14
V: TRBV7-2
J: TRBJ2-3
DNA: TGTGCCAGCAGCTTGGCAGGTCGGCCCTACGAGCAGTACTTT
CDR3: CASSLAGRPYEQYF

D: .
size: .
length: 11
V: TRBV4-1
J: TRBJ1-1
DNA: TGCGCCAGCAGCCAAGGGGAATTAGCTTTCTTT
CDR3: CASSQGELAFF

D: TRBD2
size: .
length: 17
V: TRBV7-2
J: TRBJ2-3
DNA: TGTGCCAGCAGCTTAGCGGCAGGACTAGCAGGCACAGATACGCAGTATTTT
CDR3: CASSLAAGLAGTDTQYF

D: TRBD2
size: .
length: 15
V: TRBV5-1
J: TRBJ2-3
DNA: TGCGCCAGCAACCGCGGGGCGGGAGGGGAAAATACGCAGTATTTT
CDR3: CASNRGAGGENTQYF

D: TRBD1
size: medium-sized
length: 16
V: TRBV10-1
J: TRBJ2-4
DNA: TGCGCCAGCAGTCCCGGGACAGGGGGGGACAAAAACATTCAGTACTTC
CDR3: CASSPGTGGDKNIQYF

D: TRBD2
size: few
length: 16
V: TRBV6-1
J: TRBJ2-1
DNA: TGTGCCAGCAGTGGGACTAGCGGGGGGGCCTTCAATGAGCAGTTCTTC
CDR3: CASSGTSGGAFNEQFF

D: TRBD2
size: many
length: 15
V: TRBV5-1
J: TRBJ2-1
DNA: TGCGCCAGCAGTGGGACGGGAGGGCCCTACAATGAGCAGTTCTTC
CDR3: CASSGTGGPYNEQFF

D: .
size: few
length: 15
V: TRBV6-5
J: TRBJ1-5
DNA: TGTGCCAGCAGTTACTCGAGGGCGATTAATCAGCCCCAGCATTTT
CDR3: CASSYSRAINQPQHF

D: TRBD2
size: .
length: 14
V: TRBV20-1
J: TRBJ2-3
DNA: TGCAGTGCTAGAGCCCGCGGGAGGCAGGATACGCAGTATTTT
CDR3: CSARARGRQDTQYF

D: TRBD2
size: .
length: 15
V: TRBV27
J: TRBJ2-4
DNA: TGTGCCAGCAGTCCGGGGAGGGGAGCCAAAGATATTCAGTATTTC
CDR3: CASSPGRGAKDIQYF

D: TRBD2
size: .
length: 16
V: TRBV6-5
J: TRBJ2-5
DNA: TGTGCCAGCAGTTACCGAACTAGCGGGGGACGGGAGACCCAGTACTTC
CDR3: CASSYRTSGGRETQYF

D: .
size: many
length: 16
V: TRBV5-6
J: TRBJ2-1
DNA: TGTGCCAGCAGCCTAGGATGGGCCCGTCGGAGCAATGAGCAGTTCTTC
CDR3: CASSLGWARRSNEQFF

D: TRBD2
size: .
length: 17
V: TRBV15
J: TRBJ2-7
DNA: TGTGCCACCAGCAGGGTTAGCTTTGGGCTAGCGGGAGCCGAGCAGTACTTC
CDR3: CATSRVSFGLAGAEQYF

D: .
size: .
length: 15
V: TRBV6-1
J: TRBJ2-1
DNA: TGTGCCAGCAGTGTAGGCGGTGGATCCACAGATACGCAGTTCTTC
CDR3: CASSVGGGSTDTQFF

D: TRBD1
size: .
length: 14
V: TRBV6-1
J: TRBJ2-1
DNA: TGTGCCAGCAGTGGTGCAGGGGGCGCGGAGACCCAGTTCTTC
CDR3: CASSGAGGAETQFF

D: .
size: .
length: 11
V: TRBV6-2/TRBV6-3
J: TRBJ1-6
DNA: TGTGCCAGCAGCATCGGTGGACCCCTCCACTTT
CDR3: CASSIGGPLHF

D: TRBD1
size: .
length: 16
V: TRBV7-2
J: TRBJ2-1
DNA: TGTGCCAGCAGCCACAGGGGGCGAATTACCTACAATGAGCAGTTCTTC
CDR3: CASSHRGRITYNEQFF

D: TRBD1
size: few
length: 17
V: TRBV15
J: TRBJ1-1
DNA: TGTGCCACCAGCAGAGATGGACCCGCGACAGGGGCCGATGAAGCTTTCTTT
CDR3: CATSRDGPATGADEAFF

D: TRBD2
size: few
length: 15
V: TRBV6-1
J: TRBJ2-7
DNA: TGTGCCAGCAGTGAAGCGACTAGCGGGGCCTACGAGCAGTACTTC
CDR3: CASSEATSGAYEQYF

D: .
size: .
length: 13
V: TRBV11-3
J: TRBJ2-5
DNA: TGTGGCAGCAGCCTCGTAGTGACAGAGACGCAGTACTTT
CDR3: CGSSLVVTETQYF

D: TRBD1
size: many
length: 18
V: TRBV5-1
J: TRBJ2-7
DNA: TGCGCCAGCAGCTTGATGGGACAGGGAACGGGCTGGTCCTACGAGCAGTACTTC
CDR3: CASSLMGQGTGWSYEQYF

D: .
size: once
length: 13
V: TRBV12-3/TRBV12-4
J: TRBJ2-3
DNA: TGTGCCAGGAGTTTCCGCCTCACAGATACGCAGTATTTT
CDR3: CARSFRLTDTQYF

D: TRBD2
size: many
length: 18
V: TRBV10-2
J: TRBJ2-5
DNA: TGCGCCAGCAGACCGCCGGGACTAGCGGGGACGTACCAAGAGACCCAGTACTTC
CDR3: CASRPPGLAGTYQETQYF

D: .
size: .
length: 12
V: TRBV6-1
J: TRBJ2-1
DNA: TGTGCCAGCAGGCCCGTCGGAGAGACCCAGTTCTTC
CDR3: CASRPVGETQFF

D: .
size: many
length: 13
V: TRBV6-1
J: TRBJ1-2
DNA: TGTGCCAGCAGTGCAACAGGTTACTATGGCTACACCTTC
CDR3: CASSATGYYGYTF

D: .
size: .
length: 14
V: TRBV10-1
J: TRBJ2-4
DNA: TGCGCCAGCACTGGACAGCGGGCCTCAAACACGCAGTACTTT
CDR3: CASTGQRASNTQYF

D: TRBD2
size: .
length: 14
V: TRBV10-3
J: TRBJ2-5
DNA: TGTGCCATCAGAGCATTTAGCGGGAGGGGTGAGCAGTACTTC
CDR3: CAIRAFSGRGEQYF

D: .
size: few
length: 16
V: TRBV7-2
J: TRBJ2-2
DNA: TGTGCCAGCAGCGCGCCTTTGGACAGAGCCACCGGGGAGCTGTTTTTT
CDR3: CASSAPLDRATGELFF

D: TRBD2
size: .
length: 14
V: TRBV27
J: TRBJ2-4
DNA: TGTGCCAGTACTAGCGGGAGGGTCGGGAATGAGCAGTACTTC
CDR3: CASTSGRVGNEQYF

D: TRBD2
size: .
length: 14
V: TRBV15
J: TRBJ2-3
DNA: TGTGCCACCAGCAGAGGGACTAGAGCAGATACGCAGTATTTT
CDR3: CATSRGTRADTQYF

D: .
size: many
length: 12
V: TRBV27
J: TRBJ1-2
DNA: TGTGCCAGCAGTTCGGGAGATCTCGGCTACACCTTC
CDR3: CASSSGDLGYTF

D: TRBD1
size: many
length: 13
V: TRBV14
J: TRBJ2-4
DNA: TGTGCCAGCAGCCGACAGGGTGTAAACATTCAGTACTTC
CDR3: CASSRQGVNIQYF

D: .
size: .
length: 14
V: TRBV6-5
J: TRBJ1-2
DNA: TGTGCCAGCAGTTACCATGCAGGGGACTATGGCTACACCTTC
CDR3: CASSYHAGDYGYTF